Included here is one T cell receptor gamma chain sequence, with context. Its target is unknown. In the same sample, other DNA sequences code for this CDR3. The sample originates from a study of Vδ1+ human thymocytes. Study-wide findings and caveats: Thymic TRG and TRD repertoires appeared highly polyclonal, with Gaussian CDR3 length distributions. Bulk repertoire data may be misinterpreted because of unexpected Vdelta2 sequences.

Extracted RNA was reverse transcribed into cDNA. Pooled V-gene forward primers with one constant-region reverse primer generated the CDR3 amplicons by multiplex PCR. TCRdb made new clone calls on the multiplex PCR reads using CATT. This table holds 20,000 to 25,000 gamma-chain clones, approximately 13% found once. Germline CDR1 and CDR2: GITISATS and ISYDGTV (reference sequence). Trimming took 4 bases from V and 6 from J; bases not matched to a gene: 6. This CDR3 comprises 12 residues. The sorted cells were CD3+ Vdelta1+ Vdelta2- thymocytes from alphabeta-depleted thymus. Between about 97% and 99.6% of sorted thymocytes were Vdelta1+.

Input material: Vdelta1+ gamma-delta thymocytes from the thymus. The subset: FACS-sorted CD3+ TCRalphabeta- TCRVdelta1+ TCRVdelta2- thymocytes. The chain carries TRGV9 and TRGJ1 or TRGJ2. This clonotype was sampled from a child less than two years old who had congenital heart surgery. CDR3 region: CALWEVGYKKLF. The CDR3 DNA follows: TGTGCCTTGTGGGAAGTGGGTTATAAGAAACTCTTT.